The clone carrying this T cell receptor beta chain was counted ten times or more. The data derive from a study of T cells in Graves' hyperthyroidism and ophthalmopathy. From germline, CDR1 is SGHDN and CDR2 FVKESK. The CDR3 extends over 16 amino acids. V shed 6 bases and J 2 bases; nucleotides not matched to a gene: 9. Calling Graves' hyperthyroidism stable meant ophthalmopathy did not progress within 18 months. Hyperthyroidism had been newly diagnosed in patients aged 18 to 65, and its duration was under 2 months. TCR beta CDR3 sequences were amplified from RNA transcripts. HTBI primers were used for first-round RT-PCR of the TCR CDR3. TCRdb reprocessed the multiplex PCR reads with MiXCR, giving one entry per CDR3 protein. The sample holds roughly 720,000 distinct CDR3 sequences, 15% to 20% seen once.

Sequences were obtained from blood. The rearrangement uses TRBV14 and TRBJ2-3; 9 bases line up with TRBD2. The clonotype was recovered from a man between 45 and 60 years old with Graves' hyperthyroidism. CDR3 residues: CASSLGAGGNTDTQYF. The DNA for the CDR3 is TGTGCCAGCAGTCTAGGAGCGGGAGGTAACACAGATACGCAGTATTTT.